These T cell receptor beta chains were read from a single sample in a study of T cell clones after liver transplantation. Using immunoSEQ multiplex PCR, the repertoire was profiled, and TCRdb retains in-frame clones only, with some absent. Of fewer than 65,000 clones detected, roughly three quarters appear once; the ten largest clones hold around 9.7%. Sequences were derived from CD4+ T cells from blood, sampled at the 22-month timepoint. Every receptor here comes from a human patient who received a liver transplant. Certain T cells may be donor cells from the graft. The CDR3 runs from the conserved cysteine through the conserved F or W. The order of the fields is D gene, V gene, J gene, clone size, CDR3 protein, CDR3 DNA. D genes are given only for firm matches. Clone sizes are given selectively: once, few, many, or a class where the clone is expanded.

d_gene: TRBD1
v_gene: TRBV30
j_gene: TRBJ1-1
abundance: .
CDR3aa: CAWSRGQLMNTEAFF
CDR3nt: TGTGCCTGGAGTCGGGGACAGCTCATGAACACTGAAGCTTTCTTT

d_gene: .
v_gene: TRBV11-2
j_gene: TRBJ2-5
abundance: .
CDR3aa: CASSQGSEVAGTQYF
CDR3nt: TGTGCCAGCAGCCAGGGTAGTGAGGTAGCAGGGACCCAGTACTTC

d_gene: TRBD1
v_gene: TRBV7-2
j_gene: TRBJ2-7
abundance: few
CDR3aa: CASSLGDRGLAYF
CDR3nt: TGTGCCAGCAGCTTAGGGGACAGGGGGCTGGCGTACTTC

d_gene: .
v_gene: TRBV6-1
j_gene: TRBJ1-2
abundance: .
CDR3aa: CASSPGANYGYTF
CDR3nt: TGTGCCAGCAGTCCCGGGGCCAACTATGGCTACACCTTC

d_gene: .
v_gene: TRBV15
j_gene: TRBJ1-4
abundance: .
CDR3aa: CATSRGGQGANEKLFF
CDR3nt: TGTGCCACCAGCAGAGGGGGGCAGGGCGCTAATGAAAAACTGTTTTTT

d_gene: .
v_gene: TRBV6-6
j_gene: TRBJ2-1
abundance: .
CDR3aa: CATRGYNEQFF
CDR3nt: TGTGCCACCAGGGGATACAATGAGCAGTTCTTC

d_gene: TRBD2
v_gene: TRBV4-2
j_gene: TRBJ2-3
abundance: .
CDR3aa: CASSPKRLAGGQTDTQYF
CDR3nt: TGTGCCAGCAGCCCGAAACGACTAGCGGGGGGGCAAACAGATACGCAGTATTTT

d_gene: .
v_gene: TRBV5-8
j_gene: TRBJ1-5
abundance: .
CDR3aa: CASSLERNQPQHF
CDR3nt: TGTGCCAGCAGCTTGGAAAGGAATCAGCCCCAGCATTTT

d_gene: TRBD1
v_gene: TRBV7-3
j_gene: TRBJ1-2
abundance: .
CDR3aa: CASSLTGGQGVVANYGYTF
CDR3nt: TGTGCCAGCAGCTTAACAGGCGGACAGGGAGTGGTAGCGAACTATGGCTACACCTTC

d_gene: .
v_gene: TRBV11-2
j_gene: TRBJ2-1
abundance: .
CDR3aa: CASGGGTANYNEQFF
CDR3nt: TGTGCCAGCGGGGGAGGGACAGCGAACTACAATGAGCAGTTCTTC

d_gene: .
v_gene: TRBV6-1
j_gene: TRBJ2-3
abundance: .
CDR3aa: CASSVRHDSDTQYF
CDR3nt: TGTGCCAGCAGTGTCCGACACGATTCAGATACGCAGTATTTT

d_gene: .
v_gene: TRBV6-1
j_gene: TRBJ1-2
abundance: .
CDR3aa: CASSENKGGALSYGYTF
CDR3nt: TGTGCCAGCAGTGAAAACAAAGGGGGGGCGTTAAGCTATGGCTACACCTTC

d_gene: TRBD2
v_gene: TRBV7-9
j_gene: TRBJ2-1
abundance: .
CDR3aa: CASSPSIRTSGGSYNEQFF
CDR3nt: TGTGCCAGCAGCCCATCAATCCGGACTAGCGGGGGCTCCTACAATGAGCAGTTCTTC

d_gene: TRBD1
v_gene: TRBV28
j_gene: TRBJ2-6
abundance: .
CDR3aa: CASSAAGQGRSGANVLTF
CDR3nt: TGTGCCAGCAGTGCAGCGGGACAGGGACGATCTGGGGCCAACGTCCTGACTTTC

d_gene: .
v_gene: TRBV6-5
j_gene: TRBJ1-5
abundance: .
CDR3aa: CASSYSKWGGQPQHF
CDR3nt: TGTGCCAGCAGTTACTCGAAATGGGGCGGGCAGCCCCAGCATTTT

d_gene: .
v_gene: TRBV15
j_gene: TRBJ2-7
abundance: .
CDR3aa: CATSRDLGEPQYF
CDR3nt: TGTGCCACCAGCAGAGATTTGGGGGAACCGCAGTACTTC

d_gene: TRBD1
v_gene: TRBV19
j_gene: TRBJ2-6
abundance: once
CDR3aa: CASSIPTGGPGANVLTF
CDR3nt: TGTGCCAGTAGTATCCCGACAGGGGGTCCAGGGGCCAACGTCCTGACTTTC

d_gene: TRBD2
v_gene: TRBV28
j_gene: TRBJ2-3
abundance: .
CDR3aa: CASSSGLAGATDTQYF
CDR3nt: TGTGCCAGCAGTTCGGGACTAGCGGGGGCCACAGATACGCAGTATTTT

d_gene: .
v_gene: TRBV30
j_gene: TRBJ1-5
abundance: few
CDR3aa: CAWSEVGRNNQPQHF
CDR3nt: TGTGCCTGGAGTGAAGTTGGCAGGAACAATCAGCCCCAGCATTTT

d_gene: TRBD1
v_gene: TRBV6-1
j_gene: TRBJ2-5
abundance: .
CDR3aa: CASSEGDRVLETQYF
CDR3nt: TGTGCCAGCAGTGAAGGGGACAGGGTATTGGAGACCCAGTACTTC

d_gene: .
v_gene: TRBV10-3
j_gene: TRBJ2-5
abundance: .
CDR3aa: CAISETARETQYF
CDR3nt: TGTGCCATCAGTGAGACAGCAAGAGAGACCCAGTACTTC

d_gene: .
v_gene: TRBV6-1
j_gene: TRBJ1-4
abundance: .
CDR3aa: CASSERRDNEKLFF
CDR3nt: TGTGCCAGCAGTGAAAGGCGGGATAATGAAAAACTGTTTTTT

d_gene: .
v_gene: TRBV9
j_gene: TRBJ2-5
abundance: .
CDR3aa: CASSVDSQETQYF
CDR3nt: TGTGCCAGCAGCGTAGACAGCCAAGAGACCCAGTACTTC

d_gene: TRBD2
v_gene: TRBV5-1
j_gene: TRBJ2-3
abundance: .
CDR3aa: CASSFASGEDTQYF
CDR3nt: TGCGCCAGCAGCTTTGCTAGCGGGGAAGATACGCAGTATTTT

d_gene: .
v_gene: TRBV28
j_gene: TRBJ1-1
abundance: .
CDR3aa: CASSPYLGLGTEAFF
CDR3nt: TGTGCCAGCAGTCCCTATCTGGGGCTCGGCACTGAAGCTTTCTTT

d_gene: TRBD1
v_gene: TRBV18
j_gene: TRBJ2-7
abundance: .
CDR3aa: CASSATGGTYEQYF
CDR3nt: TGTGCCAGCTCAGCTACAGGGGGCACCTACGAGCAGTACTTC

d_gene: TRBD1
v_gene: TRBV27
j_gene: TRBJ1-4
abundance: .
CDR3aa: CASSLATGTGVEKLFF
CDR3nt: TGTGCCAGCAGTTTAGCAACCGGGACAGGTGTAGAAAAACTGTTTTTT

d_gene: .
v_gene: TRBV5-4
j_gene: TRBJ2-2
abundance: .
CDR3aa: CASSPNVQAVNTGELFF
CDR3nt: TGTGCCAGCAGCCCCAACGTCCAGGCGGTAAACACCGGGGAGCTGTTTTTT

d_gene: TRBD1
v_gene: TRBV9
j_gene: TRBJ1-1
abundance: once
CDR3aa: CASSVGQGLEAFF
CDR3nt: TGTGCCAGCAGCGTAGGACAGGGCCTTGAAGCTTTCTTT

d_gene: TRBD1
v_gene: TRBV5-4
j_gene: TRBJ1-2
abundance: .
CDR3aa: CASSFHGTGADNYGYTF
CDR3nt: TGTGCCAGCAGCTTCCACGGGACAGGGGCCGATAACTATGGCTACACCTTC

d_gene: .
v_gene: TRBV28
j_gene: TRBJ2-7
abundance: .
CDR3aa: CASSGERTEQYF
CDR3nt: TGTGCCAGCAGTGGGGAACGGACCGAGCAGTACTTC

d_gene: TRBD2
v_gene: TRBV7-2
j_gene: TRBJ2-7
abundance: .
CDR3aa: CASSFTSGGDEQYF
CDR3nt: TGTGCCAGCAGCTTTACTAGCGGGGGGGACGAGCAGTACTTC

d_gene: .
v_gene: TRBV14
j_gene: TRBJ2-3
abundance: medium-sized
CDR3aa: CASSLGGGATDTQYF
CDR3nt: TGTGCCAGCAGCCTAGGAGGGGGCGCCACAGATACGCAGTATTTT

d_gene: .
v_gene: TRBV5-5
j_gene: TRBJ2-7
abundance: .
CDR3aa: CASSLVRGSSYEQYF
CDR3nt: TGTGCCAGCAGCTTGGTCAGGGGATCTTCCTACGAGCAGTACTTC

d_gene: TRBD1
v_gene: TRBV7-3
j_gene: TRBJ1-2
abundance: .
CDR3aa: CASSPGQGIYGYTF
CDR3nt: TGTGCCAGCAGCCCGGGACAGGGGATATATGGCTACACCTTC

d_gene: .
v_gene: TRBV6-1
j_gene: TRBJ1-5
abundance: .
CDR3aa: CASASQPQHF
CDR3nt: TGTGCCAGTGCGAGTCAGCCCCAGCATTTT

d_gene: .
v_gene: TRBV18
j_gene: TRBJ1-3
abundance: .
CDR3aa: CASSLGLFQFSGNTIYF
CDR3nt: TGTGCCAGCTCACTCGGTTTGTTCCAATTCTCTGGAAACACCATATATTTT

d_gene: .
v_gene: TRBV28
j_gene: TRBJ2-3
abundance: .
CDR3aa: CASSLSLGGTDTQYF
CDR3nt: TGTGCCAGCAGTTTATCTCTCGGGGGCACAGATACGCAGTATTTT

d_gene: TRBD1
v_gene: TRBV19
j_gene: TRBJ1-5
abundance: once
CDR3aa: CASSPPDRGNQPQHF
CDR3nt: TGTGCCAGTAGCCCCCCCGACAGGGGGAATCAGCCCCAGCATTTT